This T cell receptor (beta chain) was documented in a study of T-cell reconstitution after alpha-beta-depleted transplantation in children. General study points: Fresh T-cell production supplied most of the T-cell counts and diversity seen one year after transplant.

This clonotype was seen just once. Its matching antigen is unknown. Researchers prepared the TCRbeta library using unique molecular identifiers, the study reports. TCRdb analysed the PCR reads with MiXCR anew, one entry per CDR3 protein. The sample records some 300,000 distinct CDR3 sequences, roughly 7.8% being singletons. CDR1 SNHLY and CDR2 FYNNEI come from the germline V gene. Germline trimming cut 10 bases from V and 4 bases from J; bases unmatched to any gene: 14. CDR3 length: 15 residues. The rearrangement links TRBV2 to TRBJ2-3, with 7 bases matching TRBD2. The starting material was peripheral blood, obtained 360 days after TCRalphabeta/CD19-depleted stem cell transplant. The sequence was collected from a female patient aged 2 to 10 who had a stem cell transplant for Fanconi anemia, so the T cells may come from the graft donor. CDR3 loop: CATKSGLRGADTQYF. The CDR3 bases are TGTGCCACCAAATCGGGACTAAGGGGTGCAGATACGCAGTATTTT.